The 27 T cell receptor beta chains listed next were all sequenced from one sample in a study of PD-1 blockade in classical Hodgkin lymphoma. The protocol was immunoSEQ multiplex PCR, while the TCRdb copy is restricted to in-frame clones and leaves out a portion. Of about 9,700 clones listed, roughly 75% are singletons. Regarding time point: cycle 4 day 1 (C4D1), after less than 7 weeks of nivolumab. All trial patients relapsed after autologous stem cell transplantation. With magnetic negative selection, CD4+ T cells were purified from PBMCs that had been thawed. The sequencing used CD4+ T cells from blood, collected before the fourth cycle of nivolumab. Receptors originate from a human donor with classical Hodgkin lymphoma.

This clone turned up a few times. The chain joins TRBV5-6 to TRBJ2-6, with 10 bases fitting TRBD1. The CDR3 runs to 18 residues. Germline lookup yields CDR1 SGHDT and CDR2 YYEEEE. The junction had 6 bases not matched to a gene; V was cut back by 2 bases and J by 1 base. The CDR3 bases are TGTGCCAGCAGCTTAAAAGGACAGGGGGGGTCTGGGGCCAACGTCCTGACTTTC. Amino acids: CASSLKGQGGSGANVLTF.

This sequence joins TRBV5-1 and TRBJ1-4; D not resolved. The germline CDR1 and CDR2 sequences are SGHRS and YFSETQ. Trimming removed 2 bases at V and 7 bases at J, with 9 bases between. The CDR3 length is 13 residues. DNA for the CDR3: TGCGCCAGCAGCTTACGTGGCGGTGAAAAACTGTTTTTT. It specifies CASSLRGGEKLFF.

J is TRBJ2-5 and V is TRBV6-1, with D maybe TRBD2 (5 bases). Germline loops: CDR1 MNHNS, CDR2 SASEGT. V dropped 3 bases and J dropped 6 bases, with 11 bases sitting between them. This CDR3 has 13 residues. The CDR3 region has the DNA TGTGCCAGCAGTGATCGGGGTTTAAAGACCCAGTACTTC. Its protein is CASSDRGLKTQYF.

This CDR3 reads CASSLGQGSSGANVLTF. CDR3 nucleotide sequence: TGTGCCAGCAGCTTGGGACAGGGGAGCTCTGGGGCCAACGTCCTGACTTTC. This chain uses TRBV7-9 with TRBJ2-6, with 10 bases matching TRBD1. This CDR3 region has 17 residues. Trimming cost V 3 bases and J 0 bases; bases outside gene matches: 2. Per germline, CDR1 SEHNR and CDR2 FQNEAQ (reference sequence).

The rearrangement links TRBV28 to TRBJ1-1, with TRBD1 matching 10 bases. This CDR3 contains 19 residues. Trimming at V came to 7 bases and at J to 3 bases, leaving 20 bases not matched to a gene. The V gene's germline CDR1 is MDHEN and CDR2 SYDVKM. The CDR3, as DNA: TGTGCCAGCAAAAACTTAAGGCCGGGACAGGGGAGGTGGGACACTGAAGCTTTCTTT. Residues: CASKNLRPGQGRWDTEAFF.

This clone has more than one count but fewer than ten. The rearrangement joins TRBV6-1 to TRBJ2-3, with 8 nucleotides matching TRBD1. Unmatched junction bases numbered 3, after V lost 4 bases and J lost 3 bases. The germline gives CDR1 MNHNS, CDR2 SASEGT. This CDR3 is built from 14 residues. The chain's CDR3 is CASSAGQGTDTQYF. CDR3 nucleotides: TGTGCCAGCAGTGCTGGACAGGGAACAGATACGCAGTATTTT.

Here the CDR3 DNA reads TGCAGCGCCTCCTGGGCCAACGTCCTGACTTTC. Translation gives CSASWANVLTF. The chain employs TRBV29-1 and TRBJ2-6; D call uncertain. Trimming left V 7 bases short and J 5 bases short, with 6 bases between. This CDR3 is built from 11 residues. The germline CDR1 and CDR2 sequences are SQVTM and ANQGSEA.

This chain uses TRBV18 with TRBJ1-1; D remains unclear. V lost 6 bases and J 6 bases, leaving 17 bases between the germline ends. Germline V CDR1 and CDR2: KGHSH, LQKENI. This CDR3 spans 14 amino acids. This CDR3 is CASSYDPRSAEAFF. The DNA of the CDR3 is TGTGCCAGCTCCTACGACCCCCGGAGCGCTGAAGCTTTCTTT. Variable domain in full (rest from reference TRBV18 and TRBJ1-1): NAGVMQNPRHLVRRRGQEARLRCSPMKGHSHVYWYRQLPEEGLKFMVYLQKENIIDESGMPKERFSAEFPKEGPSILRIQQVVRGDSAAYFCASSYDPRSAEAFFGQGTRLTVV.

The chain links TRBV7-9 to TRBJ2-4, with 8 bases fitting TRBD1. CDR3 size: 14 residues. Trimming removed 1 base from V and 7 bases from J; junction bases left unmatched: 3. Germline CDR1 reads SEHNR; CDR2 reads FQNEAQ (reference sequence). The CDR3 loop reads CASSLGQGANIQYF. The CDR3, as DNA: TGTGCCAGCAGCTTAGGTCAGGGGGCGAACATTCAGTACTTC.

This clone showed up just once. This sequence joins TRBV6-1 and TRBJ1-1; maybe TRBD1 (5 bases). Trimming pared 2 bases from V and 8 bases from J, leaving 12 bases between. The V gene's germline CDR1 is MNHNS and CDR2 SASEGT. The CDR3 is 13 residues long. The CDR3 here is CASSELTGGEAFF. CDR3 in DNA: TGTGCCAGCAGTGAATTAACCGGGGGGGAAGCTTTCTTT.

The chain uses TRBV11-2 and TRBJ2-5, with D hard to call. This CDR3 region has 12 residues. Trimming left V 3 bases short and J 4 bases short, with 6 bases between. Germline V gene lookup returns CDR1 SGHAT and CDR2 FQNNGV. DNA of the CDR3: TGTGCCAGCAGCTTCTGGGGAGAGACCCAGTACTTC. The encoded protein is CASSFWGETQYF. The complete variable domain, with remaining parts taken from reference TRBV11-2 and TRBJ2-5, reads EAGVAQSPRYKIIEKRQSVAFWCNPISGHATLYWYQQILGQGPKLLIQFQNNGVVDDSQLPKDRFSAERLKGVDSTLKIQPAKLEDSAVYLCASSFWGETQYFGPGTRLLVL.

The chain links TRBV6-4 to TRBJ2-3; D gene unclear. Trimming cost V 4 bases and J 2 bases, with 10 bases left between them. The CDR3 runs to 14 residues. Germline V lookup: CDR1 MRHNA, CDR2 SNTAGT. CDR3 amino acids: CASSATVYTDTQYF. The CDR3 DNA is TGTGCCAGCAGTGCCACAGTATACACAGATACGCAGTATTTT.

The chain joins TRBV19 to TRBJ1-3; D gene unclear. The CDR3 length is 15 residues. V shed 5 bases and J shed 3 bases, with 14 bases lying between them. Per germline, CDR1 LNHDA and CDR2 SQIVND (reference sequence). The DNA of the CDR3 is TGTGCCAGTAGTCCCGGAGGGCCGAATGGAAACACCATATATTTT. This gives the protein CASSPGGPNGNTIYF.

The chain employs TRBV7-6 and TRBJ1-4; a weak D match, TRBD1 (5 bases). The CDR3 runs 16 residues. V lost 5 bases and J 7 bases, leaving 20 bases between the germline ends. Germline values: CDR1 SGHVS, CDR2 FNYEAQ. The CDR3 DNA follows: TGTGCCAGCAGCCTTGAACCAGGGTCCTTTTTTGAAAAACTGTTTTTT. It translates to CASSLEPGSFFEKLFF.

This clone turned up a few times. The chain joins TRBV5-5 to TRBJ2-7; TRBD2 might be the D (5 bases). V lost 0 bases to trimming and J lost 9 bases, with 7 bases between them. CDR3 length: 11 residues. Per germline, CDR1 SGHKS and CDR2 YYEKEE (reference sequence). CDR3 in amino acids: CASSLAGMQYV. CDR3 nucleotide sequence: TGTGCCAGCAGCTTGGCGGGAATGCAGTACGTC.

V usage is TRBV19 and J usage is TRBJ1-1; D is possibly TRBD1 (5 bases). V dropped 7 bases and J dropped 0 bases, with 21 bases sitting between them. Germline V gene data show CDR1 as LNHDA and CDR2 as SQIVND (reference sequence). CDR3 length: 17 amino acids. The CDR3 DNA reads as TGTGCCAGTATGGCGGGGAAGGGGTCGACGATGAACACTGAAGCTTTCTTT. It translates to CASMAGKGSTMNTEAFF. The complete variable domain, with remaining parts taken from reference TRBV19 and TRBJ1-1, reads DGGITQSPKYLFRKEGQNVTLSCEQNLNHDAMYWYRQDPGQGLRLIYYSQIVNDFQKGDIAEGYSVSREKKESFPLTVTSAQKNPTAFYLCASMAGKGSTMNTEAFFGQGTRLTVV.

CDR3 bases: TGTGCCAGCAGCACAGACTTTGGACTAGCGGGGGTAGATACGCAGTATTTT. Translating it yields CASSTDFGLAGVDTQYF. This chain links TRBV28 with TRBJ2-3; 13 positions agree with TRBD2. This CDR3 has 17 amino acids. From germline, CDR1 is MDHEN and CDR2 SYDVKM. Trimming removed 6 bases from V and 5 bases from J; junction bases left unmatched: 11.

The chain joins TRBV28 to TRBJ1-2; 9 bases fit TRBD1. V shed 7 bases, J shed 4 bases, and the junction held 10 bases outside the gene matches. This CDR3 spans 15 amino acids. Germline V gene sequence: CDR1 MDHEN, CDR2 SYDVKM. CDR3 bases: TGTGCCAGCACTCCCTTCACAGGGGGCCTCTATGGCTACACCTTC. Encoded protein: CASTPFTGGLYGYTF.

Relative to its sample, this clone is medium-sized. This sequence joins TRBV28 and TRBJ1-4; D unresolved. Trimming removed 1 base at V and 8 bases at J, with 14 bases between. The CDR3 runs 15 residues. Per the germline V gene, CDR1 is MDHEN and CDR2 is SYDVKM. Here the CDR3 reads CASSLLGNRDEKLFF. The CDR3 DNA is TGTGCCAGCAGTTTATTAGGGAACAGAGACGAAAAACTGTTTTTT.

Regarding this clone: At one end the junction does not follow the germline gene, possibly because of a read error. The rearrangement links TRBV7-7 to TRBJ2-5; tentative D call: TRBD1 (5 bases). Germline CDR1 and CDR2: SSHAT and FNYEAQ (reference sequence). This CDR3 region has 15 residues. CDR3 DNA sequence: TGTGCCAGCAGTTTAGGACACCCCCCCCAAGAGACCCAGTACTTC. It codes for CASSLGHPPQETQYF.

In DNA, the CDR3 is TGTGCCAGCAGCTTGAATGGCGGGGGGGCCTGGGAGACCCAGTACTTC. This translates into CASSLNGGGAWETQYF. V is TRBV5-4 and J is TRBJ2-5; 9 positions agree with TRBD2. Germline CDR1 SGHNT, CDR2 YYREEE (reference sequence). Unmatched junction bases numbered 9, after V lost 1 base and J lost 5 bases. There are 16 residues in the CDR3. Drawing the rest from reference TRBV5-4 and TRBJ2-5, the complete variable domain is ETGVTQSPTHLIKTRGQQVTLRCSSQSGHNTVSWYQQALGQGPQFIFQYYREEENGRGNFPPRFSGLQFPNYSSELNVNALELDDSALYLCASSLNGGGAWETQYFGPGTRLLVL.

In its sample, this clone was seen once. The gene calls are TRBV7-8 and TRBJ2-5, with TRBD1 identical over 11 bases. This CDR3 has 16 amino acids. The trim removed 1 base at V and 5 bases at J, leaving 6 bases unmatched. Germline CDR1 SGHVS, CDR2 FQNEAQ. CDR3: CASSLERTGGMETQYF. Written as DNA, the CDR3 is TGTGCCAGCAGCTTAGAACGGACAGGGGGCATGGAGACCCAGTACTTC. The full variable domain, rest sourced from reference TRBV7-8 and TRBJ2-5, is GAGVSQSPRYKVAKRGQDVALRCDPISGHVSLFWYQQALGQGPEFLTYFQNEAQLDKSGLPSDRFFAERPEGSVSTLKIQRTQQEDSAVYLCASSLERTGGMETQYFGPGTRLLVL.

J is TRBJ1-4 and V is TRBV5-1; 7 bases are a match to TRBD1. Unmatched junction bases numbered 4, after V lost 4 bases and J lost 7 bases. Germline V lookup: CDR1 SGHRS, CDR2 YFSETQ. The CDR3 runs 13 residues. DNA of the CDR3: TGCGCCAGCAGCAAGGGGGCGGCTGAAAAACTGTTTTTT. Encoded protein: CASSKGAAEKLFF.

This sequence joins TRBV6-6 and TRBJ1-2; D unresolved. V lost 9 bases and J 1 base, leaving 9 bases between the germline ends. The CDR3 spans 12 residues. CDR1 MNHNY and CDR2 SVGAGI come from the germline V gene (reference sequence). CDR3 nucleotide sequence: TGTGCCAGTGGACTGTATAACTATGGCTACACCTTC. It specifies CASGLYNYGYTF.

The chain links TRBV12-5 to TRBJ1-1, with D unresolved. In germline, CDR1 is LGHNT, CDR2 FRNRAP. V was cut by 1 base and J by 7 bases, with 4 bases left in between. This CDR3 is built from 11 residues. The chain's CDR3 is CASGLGNEAFF. The CDR3 DNA follows: TGTGCTAGTGGTTTGGGGAATGAAGCTTTCTTT.

The chain is built from TRBV28 and TRBJ1-1; TRBD1 aligns across 9 bases. The V segment lost 4 bases and the J segment 3 bases; nucleotides outside the gene matches: 6. There are 15 residues in the CDR3. CDR1 and CDR2 from the germline V gene are MDHEN and SYDVKM. The CDR3 coding sequence is TGTGCCAGCAGTTCCTCCGGGACAGGGTACACTGAAGCTTTCTTT. Its protein is CASSSSGTGYTEAFF.

This clone was observed a few times. This chain uses TRBV5-1 with TRBJ1-1; TRBD1 might be the D (5 bases). The germline V and J ends were trimmed by 0 bases and 6 bases, with 12 bases remaining between them. Germline values: CDR1 SGHRS, CDR2 YFSETQ. The CDR3 consists of 14 residues. The CDR3 spells CASSLGQGRAEAFF. The CDR3 DNA reads as TGCGCCAGCAGCTTGGGGCAGGGAAGGGCTGAAGCTTTCTTT.